The 24 T cell receptor beta chains presented below share a single source sample, sequenced in a study of beta chain features in type 1 diabetes. Expressed TCRB transcripts were sequenced because the isolated RNA had all been reverse transcribed beforehand. Assay: immunoSEQ multiplex PCR; the TCRdb copy retains only in-frame clones and omits some. The table has a few hundred thousand clones, more than 12% seen once. Sequenced input: naive CD4+ T cells from blood. Receptors were obtained from a woman aged 18-35 years in good health.

This clone was counted a few times. The chain couples TRBV27 to TRBJ2-1; 12 bases line up with TRBD2. The germline CDR1 and CDR2 sequences are MNHEY and SMNVEV (reference sequence). This CDR3 contains 14 residues. Germline trimming cut 3 bases from V and 13 bases from J; bases unmatched to any gene: 7. The CDR3 DNA sequence: TGTGCCAGCAGTTTGGTTGGACTAGCGGGATTCCAGTTCTTC. It is translated as CASSLVGLAGFQFF.

The CDR3 spells CASSPTSGGSYEQYF. The CDR3 region has the DNA TGTGCCAGCTCACCCACCTCCGGGGGCTCCTACGAGCAGTACTTC. The chain is built from TRBV18 and TRBJ2-7; TRBD2 is a possible D gene (6 bases). The germline CDR1 and CDR2 sequences are KGHSH and LQKENI. Trimming left V 3 bases short and J 0 bases short, with 12 bases between. The CDR3 spans 15 residues.

This clone has a handful of counts. J is TRBJ1-4 and V is TRBV18, with 9 bases identical to TRBD1. Germline V CDR1 and CDR2: KGHSH, LQKENI. The CDR3 has 14 residues. The ends lost 4 bases at V and 7 bases at J; junction bases unmatched: 4. Written as DNA, the CDR3 is TGTGCCAGCTCACTAGGACAGGGGATTGAAAAACTGTTTTTT. Amino acid sequence: CASSLGQGIEKLFF.

The rearrangement uses TRBV7-2 and TRBJ2-1; a weak D match, TRBD1 (5 bases). Trimming removed 2 bases at V and 6 bases at J, with 11 bases between. The CDR3 is made up of 14 amino acids. CDR1 is SGHTA and CDR2 is FQGNSA in the germline V gene. The CDR3 coding sequence is TGTGCCAGCAGCTTACAGGGCGGCGTCAATGAGCAGTTCTTC. Translating it yields CASSLQGGVNEQFF.

This clone has just a few counts. This chain connects TRBV4-1 to TRBJ2-5, with D perhaps matching TRBD2 (5 bases). The V end lost 7 bases, the J end lost 3 bases, and 9 bases lay between the germline ends. Germline V CDR1 and CDR2: MGHRA, YSYEKL. CDR3 length equals 12 residues. This CDR3 is CASMGAEETQYF. In DNA form, the CDR3 reads TGCGCCAGCATGGGAGCCGAAGAGACCCAGTACTTC.

The genes are TRBV4-3 and TRBJ2-1, with TRBD2 identical over 9 bases. Germline values: CDR1 LGHNA, CDR2 YSLEER. With 6 bases clipped from V and 7 bases from J, the junction kept 10 bases outside the gene matches. The CDR3 extends over 15 amino acids. The CDR3 DNA sequence: TGCGCCAGCAGACTGCTAGCGGGATTCGGGAATGAGCAGTTCTTC. Its translation: CASRLLAGFGNEQFF.

This clone was detected a few times. V gene TRBV4-3 combines with J gene TRBJ1-5, with 9 bases fitting TRBD1. CDR3 size: 15 residues. From germline, CDR1 is LGHNA and CDR2 YSLEER. The V gene end was trimmed by 2 bases and the J gene end by 3 bases; junction bases not matched to a gene: 2. As DNA, the CDR3 is TGCGCCAGCAGCCAAAGGACAGGGGTCAATCAGCCCCAGCATTTT. Protein: CASSQRTGVNQPQHF.

A few counts support this clone. V gene TRBV19 combines with J gene TRBJ1-5; the match to TRBD1 covers 10 bases. The CDR3 is made up of 15 amino acids. V was pared by 8 bases and J by 1 base, with 5 bases of the junction left unmatched. Germline V gives CDR1 LNHDA, CDR2 SQIVND (reference sequence). The CDR3 sequence: CASGRQGASNQPQHF. The CDR3 nucleotides are TGTGCCAGTGGCAGACAGGGGGCAAGCAATCAGCCCCAGCATTTT.

The V and J genes are TRBV6-6 and TRBJ1-4; 8 positions match TRBD1. With V trimmed by 7 bases and J by 4 bases, 2 bases remained unmatched. Germline CDR1 is MNHNY and CDR2 is SVGAGI (reference sequence). CDR3 length: 13 amino acids. The CDR3 is CASTTGVNEKLFF. CDR3 DNA sequence: TGTGCCAGCACGACAGGGGTTAATGAAAAACTGTTTTTT.

This clone has more than one count but fewer than ten. The chain combines TRBV4-2 with TRBJ2-7; 8 positions agree with TRBD2. This CDR3 has 15 residues. Unmatched junction bases numbered 7, after V lost 0 bases and J lost 6 bases. In germline, CDR1 is LGHNA, CDR2 YNFKEQ. CDR3 sequence (DNA): TGTGCCAGCAGCCAAGATAGAGCGGGAGCCCCCGAGCAGTACTTC. Its translation is CASSQDRAGAPEQYF.

The chain joins TRBV18 to TRBJ2-1; weak D call: TRBD2 (5 bases). Trimming took off 0 bases at V and 5 bases at J, with 11 bases between the two ends. Germline CDR1 is KGHSH and CDR2 is LQKENI. This CDR3 contains 15 residues. CDR3 DNA: TGTGCCAGCTCACCACCGATCGGGATCCACAATGAGCAGTTCTTC. It is translated as CASSPPIGIHNEQFF.

This chain links TRBV5-6 with TRBJ2-5, with a weak D call TRBD2 (7 bases). V gave up 1 base and J gave up 5 bases, with 18 bases separating them. Germline V CDR1 and CDR2: SGHDT, YYEEEE. The length of the CDR3 is 16 residues. CDR3 sequence (DNA): TGTGCCAGCAGCTTGTACGGGGGGCCCTGGTGGGAGACCCAGTACTTC. Residues: CASSLYGGPWWETQYF.

This clone was counted only a few times. This chain connects TRBV30 to TRBJ2-1; 8 nucleotides align to TRBD1. Germline V CDR1 and CDR2: GTSNPN, SVGIG (reference sequence). With V trimmed by 5 bases and J by 9 bases, 12 bases remained unmatched. CDR3 length: 14 residues. DNA of the CDR3: TGTGCCTGGGGCACAGGGGGTTCACGGGGTGAGCAGTTCTTC. It translates to CAWGTGGSRGEQFF.

The V and J genes are TRBV2 and TRBJ2-5; 8 nucleotides match TRBD1. Looked up from germline, CDR1 is SNHLY and CDR2 is FYNNEI. The length of the CDR3 is 15 residues. Trimming took 0 bases from V and 5 from J; bases not matched to a gene: 5. The DNA of the CDR3 is TGTGCCAGCAGTGAAGCGGGCAGGGGGCCTGAGACCCAGTACTTC. Its translation is CASSEAGRGPETQYF.

This clone showed up just a few times. The chain employs TRBV6-6 and TRBJ2-1; 8 bases fit TRBD2. J gave up 3 bases and V 4 bases, and 8 bases lay outside the gene matches. CDR3 length: 16 residues. The germline gives CDR1 MNHNY, CDR2 SVGAGI (reference sequence). Written as DNA, the CDR3 is TGTGCCAGCAGTTCCCCGAGGAGCGGGAGCTACAATGAGCAGTTCTTC. Translation gives CASSSPRSGSYNEQFF.

The chain links TRBV29-1 to TRBJ1-3; D may be TRBD1 (5 bases). Germline-derived CDR1 and CDR2 are SQVTM and ANQGSEA. The CDR3 spans 14 residues. V dropped 6 bases and J dropped 2 bases, with 14 bases sitting between them. The CDR3 is CSVGTGSAGNTIYF. The DNA for the CDR3 is TGCAGCGTCGGAACAGGTTCGGCTGGAAACACCATATATTTT.

V and J are TRBV18 and TRBJ2-5, with a weak D call TRBD2 (5 bases). The CDR3 runs to 12 residues. V was trimmed by 1 base and J by 5 bases, leaving 5 bases between them. Germline-derived CDR1 and CDR2 are KGHSH and LQKENI. DNA for the CDR3: TGTGCCAGCTCACCACGGAGGGAGACCCAGTACTTC. Amino acids: CASSPRRETQYF.

This clone came up a few times. This chain connects TRBV4-2 to TRBJ2-2; 7 bases agree with TRBD2. The CDR3 spans 15 residues. Germline loops: CDR1 LGHNA, CDR2 YNFKEQ. Germline trimming cut 1 base from V and 7 bases from J; bases unmatched to any gene: 6. The CDR3 loop is CASSQGRGSVGELFF. The CDR3 DNA reads TGTGCCAGCAGCCAAGGGCGGGGGTCGGTCGGGGAGCTGTTTTTT.

This chain links TRBV6-5 with TRBJ1-2; 9 nucleotides line up with TRBD1. After removal of 7 bases from V and 8 bases from J, the junction contained 8 bases not matched to a gene. The CDR3 consists of 13 residues. Per germline, CDR1 MNHEY and CDR2 SVGAGI. The CDR3, as DNA: TGTGCCAGCATCGACAGGGGGGCGGGGGGCTACACCTTC. Its translation: CASIDRGAGGYTF.

This clone was seen more than once but under ten times. CDR3 residues: CASSSPGTSGIENEQFF. The DNA for the CDR3 is TGTGCCAGCAGTTCACCCGGGACTAGCGGGATCGAAAATGAGCAGTTCTTC. The chain uses TRBV28 and TRBJ2-1; 13 nucleotides line up with TRBD2. CDR3 length: 17 amino acids. V was clipped by 4 bases and J by 7 bases; unmatched bases: 10. Germline V CDR1 and CDR2: MDHEN, SYDVKM.

This clone was counted between two and nine times. The chain carries TRBV7-9 and TRBJ1-4, with 10 bases fitting TRBD1. Trimming cost V 6 bases and J 6 bases; bases outside gene matches: 4. The CDR3 consists of 14 residues. CDR1 is SEHNR and CDR2 is FQNEAQ in the germline V gene (reference sequence). The CDR3 spells CASSPGTGDEKLFF. The CDR3 nucleotides are TGTGCCAGCAGTCCCGGGACAGGGGATGAAAAACTGTTTTTT.

V gene TRBV5-1 combines with J gene TRBJ2-1; TRBD2 is a possible D gene (5 bases). CDR3 size: 16 residues. Trimming removed 2 bases from V and 0 bases from J, with 12 bases in between. Germline loops: CDR1 SGHRS, CDR2 YFSETQ. CDR3 DNA sequence: TGCGCCAGCAGCTTTGATCTAGCAGCCTCCTACAATGAGCAGTTCTTC. It is translated as CASSFDLAASYNEQFF.

V gene TRBV30 combines with J gene TRBJ2-7, with 9 bases matching TRBD1. The CDR3 is 15 residues long. Germline CDR1 GTSNPN, CDR2 SVGIG (reference sequence). With 5 bases clipped from V and 6 bases from J, the junction kept 14 bases outside the gene matches. This CDR3 is CAWDVMGQGGPEQYF. CDR3 sequence (DNA): TGTGCCTGGGACGTTATGGGACAGGGTGGTCCCGAGCAGTACTTC.

This clone was seen a few times. This rearrangement joins TRBV29-1 to TRBJ2-7, with a tentative D call TRBD2 (7 bases). CDR1 SQVTM and CDR2 ANQGSEA come from the germline V gene. V was shortened by 4 bases and J by 6 bases, with 19 bases between the two germline ends. The CDR3 has 14 residues. The CDR3 sequence: CSVAVGGAAGEQYF. The CDR3 nucleotides are TGCAGCGTTGCGGTGGGGGGGGCGGCAGGCGAGCAGTACTTC.